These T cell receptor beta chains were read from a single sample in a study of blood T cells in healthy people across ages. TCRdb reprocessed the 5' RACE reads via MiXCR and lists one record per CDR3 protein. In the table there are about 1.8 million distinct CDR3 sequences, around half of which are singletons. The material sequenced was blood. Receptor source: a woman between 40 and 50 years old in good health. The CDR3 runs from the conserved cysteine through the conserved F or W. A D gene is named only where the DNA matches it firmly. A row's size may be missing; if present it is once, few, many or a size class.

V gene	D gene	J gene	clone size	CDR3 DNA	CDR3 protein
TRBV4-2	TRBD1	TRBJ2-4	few	TGTGCCAGCAGCCGAGAAACAGGGGGCGGGAACATTCAGTACTTC	CASSRETGGGNIQYF
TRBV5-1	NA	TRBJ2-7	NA	TGCGCCAGCAGCTTGGAGCCAGGGATCTCCTACGAGCAGTACTTC	CASSLEPGISYEQYF
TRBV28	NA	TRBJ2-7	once	TGTGCCAGCAGTTTTCAGCACGAGCAGTACTTC	CASSFQHEQYF
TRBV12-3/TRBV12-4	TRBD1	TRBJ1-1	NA	TGTGCCAGCAGGGGACAGGGGGCGCTGGGCACTGAAGCTTTCTTT	CASRGQGALGTEAFF
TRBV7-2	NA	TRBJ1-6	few	TGTGCCAGCAGCTTAGGTAGCCTGTTCTCACCCCTCCACTTT	CASSLGSLFSPLHF
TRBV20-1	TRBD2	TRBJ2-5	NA	TGCAGTGCTAGTTTCGCGGGGGGCCTACAAGAGACCCAGTACTTC	CSASFAGGLQETQYF
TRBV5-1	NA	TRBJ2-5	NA	TGCGCCAGCAGCCAGGACAGTCAGGCCTCCAAGACCCAGTACTTC	CASSQDSQASKTQYF
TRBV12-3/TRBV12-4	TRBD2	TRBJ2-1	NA	TGTGCCAGCAGTTTTCAAGCGGGGGGGCCTCTTCCCTACAATGAGCAGTTCTTC	CASSFQAGGPLPYNEQFF
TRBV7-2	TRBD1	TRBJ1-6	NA	TGTGCCAGCAGAACCGGGACAGTCGGTTCACCCCTCCACTTT	CASRTGTVGSPLHF
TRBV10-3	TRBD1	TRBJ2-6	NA	TGTGCCATCAGTGCAACGGACAGGGGGTTTGCCTCTGGGGCCAACGTCCTGACTTTC	CAISATDRGFASGANVLTF
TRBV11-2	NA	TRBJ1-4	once	TGTGCCAGCAGCTTCCCGGTGGGCGAGCGAGCAACTAATGAAAAACTGTTTTTT	CASSFPVGERATNEKLFF
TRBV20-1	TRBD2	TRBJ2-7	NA	TGCAGCGAGACTAGCGTTTCCTACGAGCAGTACTTC	CSETSVSYEQYF
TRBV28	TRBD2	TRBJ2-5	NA	TGTGCCAGCAGGAATGGCGGGGGGAGGGAGACCCAGTACTTC	CASRNGGGRETQYF
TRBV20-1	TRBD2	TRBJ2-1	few	TGCAGTGCTAGAGATCGAGCGGGGCCCTACAACAATGAGCAGTTCTTC	CSARDRAGPYNNEQFF
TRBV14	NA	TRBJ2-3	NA	TGTGCCAGCGGCCCCCTACAGGGAAACAGACATACGCAGTATTTT	CASGPLQGNRHTQYF
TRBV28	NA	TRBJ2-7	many	TGTGCCAGCAGCTTAGCCAGATACGAGCAGTACTTC	CASSLARYEQYF
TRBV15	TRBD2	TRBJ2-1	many	TGTGCCACCACTAGCGGGGGCCCCGGGGAGCAGTTCTTC	CATTSGGPGEQFF
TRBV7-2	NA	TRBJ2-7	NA	TGTGCCAGCAGCTGGAGGCTTGCCTACGAGCAGTACTTC	CASSWRLAYEQYF